Presented here are 19 T cell receptor beta chains from one specimen sequenced in a study of identical twins (dated by TCRdb to 2016 to 2018). The library was prepared using 5' RACE. The run used an Illumina HiSeq 2000. In TCRdb, the public reads were trimmed at Q25 with fastp and aligned with MiXCR, with productive beta chains retained. Rows with a matching CDR3 protein are joined into one entry that keeps the most common DNA and genes. This sample gives about 1.7 million distinct CDR3 sequences in total; under 35% of them show up just once. The top ten clones comprise under 0.35% of the sample. Sequences were obtained from cord blood. The origin of the receptors is a newborn girl in good health.

The chain is built from TRBV10-3 and TRBJ2-5, with 9 bases lining up with TRBD1. Germline-derived CDR1 and CDR2 are ENHRY and SYGVKD. V shed 0 bases, J shed 1 base, and the junction held 6 bases outside the gene matches. The CDR3 extends over 17 amino acids. The CDR3 is CAISESRDRAIQETQYF. CDR3 coding DNA: TGTGCCATCAGTGAGTCCCGGGACAGGGCTATCCAAGAGACCCAGTACTTC.

This clonotype was counted many times. This chain connects TRBV28 to TRBJ2-1; D is uncertain. Germline CDR1 reads MDHEN; CDR2 reads SYDVKM. This CDR3 region has 13 residues. Trimming removed 7 bases from V and 3 bases from J, with 10 bases in between. In DNA form, the CDR3 reads TGTGCCAGCACGGTGGGCCGCTACAATGAGCAGTTCTTC. Protein: CASTVGRYNEQFF. The full variable domain, completed using reference TRBV28 and TRBJ2-1, is DVKVTQSSRYLVKRTGEKVFLECVQDMDHENMFWYRQDPGLGLRLIYFSYDVKMKEKGDIPEGYSVSREKKERFSLILESASTNQTSMYLCASTVGRYNEQFFGPGTRLTVL.

This clonotype was counted only a few times. This chain uses TRBV10-3 with TRBJ2-1; 13 nucleotides agree with TRBD2. Germline CDR1 is ENHRY and CDR2 is SYGVKD. The CDR3 is made up of 14 amino acids. V trimming: 8 bases; J trimming: 4 bases; junction bases outside the gene matches: 2. CDR3 nucleotides: TGTGCCATCGGGACTAGCGGGGTATACAATGAGCAGTTCTTC. Protein: CAIGTSGVYNEQFF.

Only a few counts were recorded for this clonotype. The V call is TRBV9, the J call TRBJ2-3, with TRBD2 as a possible D gene (6 bases). Looked up from germline, CDR1 is SGDLS and CDR2 is YYNGEE. Between the trimmed V and J ends, which lost 1 base and 2 bases, there was a span of 11 bases. This CDR3 has 15 residues. The CDR3 loop is CASSVHGGSTDTQYF. CDR3 DNA sequence: TGTGCCAGCAGCGTACATGGGGGGTCCACAGATACGCAGTATTTT.

The V and J genes are TRBV5-1 and TRBJ2-5; 7 bases match TRBD2. V trimming: 3 bases; J trimming: 0 bases; junction bases outside the gene matches: 11. The CDR3 loop spans 17 amino acids. Germline assignment: CDR1 SGHRS and CDR2 YFSETQ. The CDR3 here is CASSYWRALANQETQYF. CDR3 bases: TGCGCCAGCAGCTATTGGCGGGCACTAGCGAACCAAGAGACCCAGTACTTC.

This clonotype was observed a few times. The chain combines TRBV28 with TRBJ2-7, with D uncertain. V lost 4 bases to trimming and J lost 10 bases, with 17 bases between them. The germline gives CDR1 MDHEN, CDR2 SYDVKM. The CDR3 length is 13 residues. The CDR3 is CASSSRAGLSQYF. CDR3 nucleotide sequence: TGTGCCAGCAGTTCCCGGGCCGGCCTTTCCCAGTACTTC.

The J gene is TRBJ2-3, the V gene TRBV27; 11 nucleotides match TRBD2. Germline CDR1 and CDR2: MNHEY and SMNVEV (reference sequence). V shed 5 bases and J 7 bases; nucleotides not matched to a gene: 8. The CDR3 is 15 residues long. The DNA for the CDR3 is TGTGCCAGCAGTATCCTACTAGCGGGGGCAAATACGCAGTATTTT. Translating it yields CASSILLAGANTQYF.

The chain couples TRBV11-3 to TRBJ1-2; D ambiguous. The germline gives CDR1 SGHNT, CDR2 YENEEA. CDR3 size: 16 residues. The V and J ends lost 1 base and 0 bases respectively, with 12 bases between them. The DNA for the CDR3 is TGTGCCAGCAGCTTAGGAAGCAGGACCGCTAACTATGGCTACACCTTC. Residues: CASSLGSRTANYGYTF.

The chain uses TRBV20-1 and TRBJ2-3; D not certain. The germline CDR1 and CDR2 sequences are DFQATT and SNEGSKA (reference sequence). This CDR3 is 14 amino acids long. Trimming stripped 6 bases from V and 0 bases from J, with 13 bases between. This chain's CDR3 is CSALSNPSTDTQYF. CDR3 DNA sequence: TGCAGTGCGCTTTCAAATCCTAGCACAGATACGCAGTATTTT.

This clonotype was counted ten times or more. The chain carries TRBV10-3 and TRBJ2-7, with TRBD2 matching 8 bases. CDR1 and CDR2 from the germline V gene are ENHRY and SYGVKD. This CDR3 has 16 amino acids. With V trimmed by 3 bases and J by 4 bases, 11 bases remained unmatched. CDR3 loop: CAISDLSGGHGYEQYF. The CDR3 DNA sequence: TGTGCCATCAGTGACCTCTCGGGGGGGCACGGATACGAGCAGTACTTC.

A single count supports this clonotype. This chain connects TRBV10-3 to TRBJ1-1; no definite D call. Trimming stripped 10 bases from V and 0 bases from J, with 12 bases between. CDR3 length: 13 amino acids. From germline, CDR1 is ENHRY and CDR2 SYGVKD. DNA of the CDR3: TGTGCCACATCACCAGACATGAACACTGAAGCTTTCTTT. This encodes CATSPDMNTEAFF.

The gene calls are TRBV29-1 and TRBJ1-1; the D gene is possibly TRBD1 (6 bases). V shed 6 bases and J shed 1 base, with 12 bases lying between them. The CDR3 spans 13 residues. Per germline, CDR1 SQVTM and CDR2 ANQGSEA. The CDR3, as DNA: TGCAGCGTGTCGGACAGACCGAACACTGAAGCTTTCTTT. It codes for CSVSDRPNTEAFF.

A note on this clonotype: The junction differs from germline at one of its ends, possibly a read error. The V call is TRBV28, the J call TRBJ2-4, with TRBD2 identical over 7 bases. The germline V gene has CDR1 MDHEN and CDR2 SYDVKM. The CDR3 is 14 amino acids. CDR3 sequence (DNA): TGTGCCTGCAGTTTATATCCCCTCTGGGGGGGGCAGTACTTC. As protein: CACSLYPLWGGQYF.

This clonotype appeared a few times. The chain uses TRBV2 and TRBJ1-1; D is ambiguous. Germline CDR1 reads SNHLY; CDR2 reads FYNNEI. Trimming removed 4 bases from V and 0 bases from J, with 6 bases in between. The CDR3 spans 13 residues. The CDR3 DNA is TGTGCCAGCAGTGGGCCAATGAACACTGAAGCTTTCTTT. Translating it yields CASSGPMNTEAFF.

V and J are TRBV20-1 and TRBJ2-5, with TRBD1 as a possible D gene (6 bases). The CDR3 contains 15 residues. The V gene's germline CDR1 is DFQATT and CDR2 SNEGSKA (reference sequence). Trimming removed 6 bases from V and 4 bases from J, with 21 bases in between. The CDR3 bases are TGCAGTGCCTCCGGGGCCTACAGGGTTATAGAGACCCAGTACTTC. Encoded protein: CSASGAYRVIETQYF.

This clonotype has only a few counts. Written as DNA, the CDR3 is TGTGCCAGCAGCCAAGTTTCCGGGACTAGGACCCTTAGGAAGACCGGGGAGCTGTTTTTT. Residues: CASSQVSGTRTLRKTGELFF. This sequence joins TRBV14 and TRBJ2-2; 8 bases match TRBD2. V lost 1 base to trimming and J lost 5 bases; unmatched junction nucleotides: 18. The CDR3 consists of 20 residues. Germline CDR1 is SGHDN and CDR2 is FVKESK.

V gene TRBV4-1 combines with J gene TRBJ1-2; D might be TRBD1 (6 bases). The CDR3 covers 16 residues. Germline V gene sequence: CDR1 MGHRA, CDR2 YSYEKL. V lost 3 bases and J lost 0, with 14 bases in between. The CDR3 loop reads CASSQADRPSNYGYTF. For the CDR3, the DNA is TGCGCCAGCAGCCAGGCTGACAGGCCTTCTAACTATGGCTACACCTTC.

This clonotype was picked up one time. The CDR3 loop reads CASSSLAGGPEQYF. The CDR3 region has the DNA TGTGCCAGCAGCTCTCTAGCGGGAGGGCCTGAGCAGTACTTC. This chain connects TRBV11-2 to TRBJ2-5, with TRBD2 matching 12 bases. V shed 4 bases and J 11 bases; nucleotides not matched to a gene: 8. There are 14 residues in the CDR3. CDR1 and CDR2 (germline): SGHAT, FQNNGV.

This clonotype has just a few counts. The chain recombines TRBV6-5 with TRBJ2-1; 7 positions match TRBD2. The CDR3 runs to 16 residues. The germline gives CDR1 MNHEY, CDR2 SVGAGI. V gave up 6 bases and J gave up 6 bases; unmatched junction bases: 14. The CDR3 sequence is CASSMTRAGDGNEQFF. CDR3 nucleotides: TGTGCCAGCAGCATGACACGGGCGGGAGACGGCAATGAGCAGTTCTTC.